The 30 T cell receptor beta chains given below trace back to one sample, sequenced in a study of T cell repertoires in cytomegalovirus infection. TCRdb redid the calling of the reads with MiXCR, one entry per CDR3 protein. In the table there are more than 650,000 distinct CDR3 sequences, about a third of which are singletons. Material for sequencing was PBMCs. The receptors come from a human donor in good health (CMV status not recorded). Some clones in this sample may be carry-over from other donors' samples.

The J gene is TRBJ1-1, the V gene TRBV20-1, with D perhaps matching TRBD1 (5 bases). The germline V gene has CDR1 DFQATT and CDR2 SNEGSKA (reference sequence). V was pared by 5 bases and J by 0 bases, with 16 bases between. The CDR3 length is 15 residues. CDR3 region: CSARNVGRLNTEAFF. The CDR3 DNA is TGCAGTGCTCGAAACGTGGGACGGTTGAACACTGAAGCTTTCTTT.

The rearrangement uses TRBV5-6 and TRBJ1-2; D is uncertain. Trimming removed 2 bases from V and 6 bases from J, with 17 bases in between. The CDR3 is made up of 15 amino acids. The germline CDR1 and CDR2 sequences are SGHDT and YYEEEE. In DNA form, the CDR3 reads TGTGCCAGCAGCTTTGGCCAACTACATGGGAATGGCTACACCTTC. Encoded protein: CASSFGQLHGNGYTF.

This chain connects TRBV19 to TRBJ1-5; possibly TRBD1 for D (6 bases). V was trimmed by 5 bases and J by 7 bases, leaving 12 bases between them. The germline V gene encodes CDR1 LNHDA and CDR2 SQIVND (reference sequence). The CDR3 runs to 13 residues. The CDR3 protein is CASSGQQGQPQHF. In DNA form, the CDR3 reads TGTGCCAGTAGTGGGCAACAGGGACAGCCCCAGCATTTT.

The chain combines TRBV29-1 with TRBJ2-2, with D unresolved. The germline gives CDR1 SQVTM, CDR2 ANQGSEA. Between the trimmed V and J ends, which lost 5 bases and 0 bases, there was a span of 19 bases. This CDR3 has 17 amino acids. The CDR3 loop reads CSVWSSEGPSNTGELFF. CDR3 in DNA: TGCAGCGTTTGGAGCAGTGAAGGGCCATCGAACACCGGGGAGCTGTTTTTT.

The chain employs TRBV29-1 and TRBJ1-5, with a weak D call TRBD1 (6 bases). Looked up from germline, CDR1 is SQVTM and CDR2 is ANQGSEA. This CDR3 has 13 residues. Trimming shortened V by 6 bases and J by 3 bases, and 12 bases separated the two germline ends. CDR3 sequence reads: CSVLTGANQPQHF. In DNA form, the CDR3 reads TGCAGCGTACTGACAGGAGCCAATCAGCCCCAGCATTTT.

The table lists this clonotype with many counts. The CDR3 here is CASSLTSGGANEQFF. The CDR3 coding sequence is TGTGCCAGCAGCTTGACTAGCGGGGGGGCAAATGAGCAGTTCTTC. This sequence joins TRBV7-3 and TRBJ2-1; 14 nucleotides agree with TRBD2. The trim removed 3 bases at V and 7 bases at J, leaving 2 bases unmatched. The CDR3 loop spans 15 amino acids. Germline CDR1 is SGHTA and CDR2 is FQGTGA. Variable domain in full (rest from reference TRBV7-3 and TRBJ2-1): GAGVSQTPSNKVTEKGKYVELRCDPISGHTALYWYRQSLGQGPEFLIYFQGTGAADDSGLPNDRFFAVRPEGSVSTLKIQRTERGDSAVYLCASSLTSGGANEQFFGPGTRLTVL.

The V call is TRBV19, the J call TRBJ1-1, with D unclear. V lost 3 bases, J lost 6 bases, and 14 bases lay in between. The CDR3 sequence is 14 residues long. Germline V gene lookup returns CDR1 LNHDA and CDR2 SQIVND (reference sequence). The CDR3 sequence is CASSMGSGGSEAFF. DNA of the CDR3: TGTGCCAGTAGTATGGGTTCTGGAGGCTCTGAAGCTTTCTTT.

The gene calls are TRBV12-3 or TRBV12-4 and TRBJ1-1; a possible D gene is TRBD1 (5 bases). The CDR3 contains 14 residues. V lost 7 bases to trimming and J lost 4 bases, with 16 bases between them. CDR3 in amino acids: CASIWGGGGTEAFF. CDR3 in DNA: TGTGCCAGCATTTGGGGGGGGGGGGGCACTGAAGCTTTCTTT.

This chain links TRBV10-2 with TRBJ2-1, with a weak D call TRBD2 (6 bases). The CDR3 extends over 15 amino acids. V lost 10 bases to trimming and J lost 0 bases, with 16 bases between them. Germline-derived CDR1 and CDR2 are WSHSY and SAAADI. CDR3 sequence (DNA): TGCGCCACCCTGAGGGACTTTAGCTCCTACAATGAGCAGTTCTTC. Its translation is CATLRDFSSYNEQFF.

The rearrangement links TRBV7-2 to TRBJ2-5; D uncertain. The CDR3 consists of 11 residues. The germline V gene has CDR1 SGHTA and CDR2 FQGNSA. V lost 6 bases, J lost 4 bases, and 6 bases lay in between. The CDR3 sequence is CASRETETQYF. The CDR3 region has the DNA TGTGCCAGCAGGGAAACAGAGACCCAGTACTTC.

This rearrangement joins TRBV11-2 to TRBJ2-1, with D possibly TRBD2 on 6 matching bases. Between the trimmed V and J ends, which lost 5 bases and 9 bases, there was a span of 8 bases. CDR3 length: 11 residues. Per the germline V gene, CDR1 is SGHAT and CDR2 is FQNNGV. For the CDR3, the DNA is TGTGCCAGCAGCCCGGGAGTTGAGCAGTTCTTC. It is translated as CASSPGVEQFF.

The chain joins TRBV14 to TRBJ2-1; no clear D gene. V lost 5 bases and J lost 0, with 11 bases in between. The CDR3 has 15 residues. CDR1 SGHDN and CDR2 FVKESK come from the germline V gene. In DNA, the CDR3 is TGTGCCAGCAGCAGCGACGGCGCCTCCTACAATGAGCAGTTCTTC. The encoded protein is CASSSDGASYNEQFF.

The chain couples TRBV19 to TRBJ2-3; TRBD2 is a possible D gene (6 bases). Trimming pared 7 bases from V and 0 bases from J, leaving 14 bases between. Looked up from germline, CDR1 is LNHDA and CDR2 is SQIVND (reference sequence). This CDR3 contains 15 residues. CDR3 in DNA: TGTGCCAGTAATACCGTAGCGGCTAGCACAGATACGCAGTATTTT. Translating it yields CASNTVAASTDTQYF. The full variable domain, rest sourced from reference TRBV19 and TRBJ2-3, is DGGITQSPKYLFRKEGQNVTLSCEQNLNHDAMYWYRQDPGQGLRLIYYSQIVNDFQKGDIAEGYSVSREKKESFPLTVTSAQKNPTAFYLCASNTVAASTDTQYFGPGTRLTVL.

This clonotype has a handful of counts. J is TRBJ2-7 and V is TRBV28; D possibly corresponds to TRBD1 (5 bases). Germline-derived CDR1 and CDR2 are MDHEN and SYDVKM. Trimming shortened V by 2 bases and J by 2 bases, and 10 bases separated the two germline ends. The CDR3 spans 14 residues. The DNA for the CDR3 is TGTGCCAGCAGTTTACCTACAGGTACCTACGAGCAGTACTTC. Translated: CASSLPTGTYEQYF.

This clonotype was observed once. An end of the junction differs from the germline gene, which may be a read error. The rearrangement uses TRBV7-2 and TRBJ2-7; TRBD2 might be the D (5 bases). CDR3 size: 14 residues. Per germline, CDR1 SGHTA and CDR2 FQGNSA. The CDR3 DNA sequence: TGTGCCAGCATCTTAGCGTACAACTCCTACGAGCAGTACTTC. Its protein is CASILAYNSYEQYF.

CDR3 in amino acids: CASSFWGARAEAFF. The DNA of the CDR3 is TGTGCCAGCAGTTTTTGGGGGGCGAGGGCTGAAGCTTTCTTT. This chain uses TRBV28 with TRBJ1-1; TRBD1 might be the D (6 bases). The CDR3 spans 14 residues. Germline V lookup: CDR1 MDHEN, CDR2 SYDVKM. V was trimmed by 3 bases and J by 6 bases, leaving 14 bases between them.

The V and J genes are TRBV27 and TRBJ2-7, with D perhaps TRBD1 or TRBD2 (5 bases each). The CDR3 consists of 14 residues. The germline V gene has CDR1 MNHEY and CDR2 SMNVEV (reference sequence). V lost 5 bases and J lost 1, with 12 bases in between. The CDR3 loop is CASSPEGLSYEQYF. The CDR3 bases are TGTGCCAGCAGTCCCGAGGGGCTGTCCTACGAGCAGTACTTC.

The chain is built from TRBV6-5 and TRBJ1-2, with TRBD1 as a possible D gene (6 bases). The CDR3 covers 15 residues. Germline CDR1 reads MNHEY; CDR2 reads SVGAGI. Between the trimmed V and J ends, which lost 7 bases and 4 bases, there was a span of 19 bases. The CDR3 region is CASTLGQGSSYGYTF. CDR3 in DNA: TGTGCCAGCACCCTTGGGCAGGGGAGTTCCTATGGCTACACCTTC.

The chain uses TRBV5-1 and TRBJ2-1, with 8 bases fitting TRBD1. Losses at the gene ends were 7 bases for V and 9 bases for J; bases not matched to a gene: 6. Germline V gene lookup returns CDR1 SGHRS and CDR2 YFSETQ. This CDR3 spans 12 amino acids. CDR3 residues: CASGQGRSEQFF. The CDR3 nucleotides read TGCGCCAGCGGACAGGGAAGGAGTGAGCAGTTCTTC.

The chain carries TRBV6-1 and TRBJ1-1; possible D gene TRBD1, 5 bases. V gave up 4 bases and J gave up 1 base, with 10 bases separating them. Germline V gene sequence: CDR1 MNHNS, CDR2 SASEGT. CDR3 size: 14 residues. CDR3 in amino acids: CASSGMGPNTEAFF. CDR3 sequence (DNA): TGTGCCAGCAGTGGCATGGGGCCGAACACTGAAGCTTTCTTT.

This sequence joins TRBV5-6 and TRBJ1-1; TRBD1 agrees at 10 bases. The CDR3 has 16 residues. Germline-derived CDR1 and CDR2 are SGHDT and YYEEEE. V dropped 2 bases and J dropped 2; count of bases not matched to a gene: 6. CDR3 sequence reads: CASSFPGTGVNTEAFF. CDR3 in DNA: TGTGCCAGCAGCTTCCCCGGGACAGGGGTCAACACTGAAGCTTTCTTT.

The table lists this clonotype with many counts. The V and J genes are TRBV27 and TRBJ2-5; D not certain. Germline V gene sequence: CDR1 MNHEY, CDR2 SMNVEV (reference sequence). There are 13 residues in the CDR3. Trimming took 6 bases from V and 5 from J, leaving 13 bases between them. The DNA for the CDR3 is TGTGCCAGCAGCCCGGACGAAGGGGAGACCCAGTACTTC. Translated: CASSPDEGETQYF.

This chain links TRBV9 with TRBJ2-3; the D gene could be TRBD1 or TRBD2 (5 bases each). CDR1 and CDR2 (germline): SGDLS, YYNGEE. Trimming stripped 7 bases from V and 6 bases from J, with 15 bases between. The CDR3 runs 13 residues. The CDR3 protein is CASAYYGTDTQYF. The CDR3 DNA reads as TGTGCCAGCGCCTACTATGGGACGGATACGCAGTATTTT.

This sequence joins TRBV28 and TRBJ2-7; no reliable D call. This CDR3 comprises 19 residues. Germline CDR1 and CDR2: MDHEN and SYDVKM. V dropped 2 bases and J dropped 4 bases, with 27 bases sitting between them. The CDR3 loop reads CASSLNRPRTDRILYEQYF. As DNA, the CDR3 is TGTGCCAGCAGTTTAAACCGGCCCCGTACCGACCGAATATTGTACGAGCAGTACTTC.

With regard to this clonotype: The CDR3 carries no conserved terminal phenylalanine or tryptophan, so it likely arises from a read error. CDR3 residues: CASMRDTYEQYC. Here the CDR3 DNA reads TGTGCCAGCATGCGGGATACCTACGAGCAGTACTGC. The chain links TRBV28 to TRBJ2-7; possibly TRBD2 for D (6 bases). The V end lost 7 bases, the J end lost 2 bases, and 9 bases lay between the germline ends. The germline CDR1 and CDR2 sequences are MDHEN and SYDVKM. The CDR3 runs to 12 residues.

V usage is TRBV29-1 and J usage is TRBJ1-2; 9 bases match TRBD1. With 6 bases clipped from V and 6 bases from J, the junction kept 5 bases outside the gene matches. CDR1 SQVTM and CDR2 ANQGSEA come from the germline V gene. This CDR3 contains 12 residues. The CDR3: CSVAGTGNGYTF. The CDR3 DNA reads TGCAGCGTAGCCGGGACAGGGAATGGCTACACCTTC.

This clonotype has at least ten counts. CDR3 sequence reads: CASSFNQGYNQPQHF. The CDR3 DNA reads TGTGCCAGCAGCTTTAATCAGGGATACAATCAGCCCCAGCATTTT. The rearrangement links TRBV7-8 to TRBJ1-5; D is perhaps TRBD1 (5 bases). This CDR3 region has 15 residues. CDR1 is SGHVS and CDR2 is FQNEAQ in the germline V gene. The V end lost 3 bases, the J end lost 3 bases, and 12 bases lay between the germline ends.

V usage is TRBV20-1 and J usage is TRBJ1-5; 10 bases align to TRBD1. With 2 bases clipped from V and 6 bases from J, the junction kept 4 bases outside the gene matches. Germline assignment: CDR1 DFQATT and CDR2 SNEGSKA (reference sequence). There are 14 residues in the CDR3. The CDR3 nucleotides read TGCAGTGCTAGATTGGACAGGGGGATTCAGCCCCAGCATTTT. Protein: CSARLDRGIQPQHF.

The chain uses TRBV27 and TRBJ1-1; D perhaps matches TRBD1 (6 bases). Germline CDR1 and CDR2: MNHEY and SMNVEV (reference sequence). V dropped 3 bases and J dropped 7 bases, with 15 bases sitting between them. The CDR3 runs to 14 residues. CDR3 sequence: CASSLQGRRDEAFF. CDR3 in DNA: TGTGCCAGCAGTTTGCAGGGGCGACGGGATGAAGCTTTCTTT.

This clonotype came up many times. This chain joins TRBV6-5 and TRBJ1-1; D ambiguous. Germline V CDR1 and CDR2: MNHEY, SVGAGI. V was pared by 2 bases and J by 5 bases, with 21 bases between. This CDR3 comprises 17 residues. The CDR3 protein is CASSYLPDLLDDTEAFF. The CDR3 DNA sequence: TGTGCCAGCAGTTACCTCCCTGACCTTTTAGATGATACTGAAGCTTTCTTT.